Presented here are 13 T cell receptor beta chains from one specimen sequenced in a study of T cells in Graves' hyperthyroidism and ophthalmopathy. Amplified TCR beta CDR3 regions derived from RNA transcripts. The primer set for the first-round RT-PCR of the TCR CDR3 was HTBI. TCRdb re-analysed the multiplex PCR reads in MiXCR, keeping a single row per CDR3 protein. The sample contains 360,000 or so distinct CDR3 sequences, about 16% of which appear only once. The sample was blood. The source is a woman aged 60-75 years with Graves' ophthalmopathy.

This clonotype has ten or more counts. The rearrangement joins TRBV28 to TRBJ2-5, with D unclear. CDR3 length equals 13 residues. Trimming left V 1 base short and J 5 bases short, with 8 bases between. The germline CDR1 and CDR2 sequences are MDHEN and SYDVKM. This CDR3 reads CASSLFSTETQYF. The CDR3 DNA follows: TGTGCCAGCAGTTTATTCTCTACCGAGACCCAGTACTTC.

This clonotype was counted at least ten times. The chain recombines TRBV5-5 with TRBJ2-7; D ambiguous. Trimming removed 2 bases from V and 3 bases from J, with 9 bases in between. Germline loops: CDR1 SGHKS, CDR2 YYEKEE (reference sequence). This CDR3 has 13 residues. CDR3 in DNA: TGTGCCAGCAGCTTCCAGGTACTCTACGAGCAGTACTTC. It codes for CASSFQVLYEQYF.

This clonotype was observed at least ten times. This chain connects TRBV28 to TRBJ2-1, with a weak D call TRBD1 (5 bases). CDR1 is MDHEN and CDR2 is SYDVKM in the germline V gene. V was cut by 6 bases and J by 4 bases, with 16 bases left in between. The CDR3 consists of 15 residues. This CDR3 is CASSPLRTLYNEQFF. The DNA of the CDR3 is TGTGCCAGCAGCCCCCTAAGGACACTTTACAATGAGCAGTTCTTC.

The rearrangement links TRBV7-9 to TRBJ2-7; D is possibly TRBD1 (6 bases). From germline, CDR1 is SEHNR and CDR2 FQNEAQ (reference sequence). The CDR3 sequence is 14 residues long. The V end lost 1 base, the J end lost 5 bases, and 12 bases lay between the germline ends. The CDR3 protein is CASSLGQGHHEQYF. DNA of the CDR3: TGTGCCAGCAGCTTAGGGCAGGGGCACCACGAGCAGTACTTC. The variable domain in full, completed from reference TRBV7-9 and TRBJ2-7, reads DTGVSQNPRHKITKRGQNVTFRCDPISEHNRLYWYRQTLGQGPEFLTYFQNEAQLEKSRLLSDRFSAERPKGSFSTLEIQRTEQGDSAMYLCASSLGQGHHEQYFGPGTRLTVT.

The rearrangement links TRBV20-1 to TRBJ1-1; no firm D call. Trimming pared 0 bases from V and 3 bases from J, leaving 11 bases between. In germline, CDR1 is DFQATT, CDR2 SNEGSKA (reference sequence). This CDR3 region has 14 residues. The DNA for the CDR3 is TGCAGTGCTAGAGATCTTCGATCCCACACTGAAGCTTTCTTT. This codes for CSARDLRSHTEAFF.

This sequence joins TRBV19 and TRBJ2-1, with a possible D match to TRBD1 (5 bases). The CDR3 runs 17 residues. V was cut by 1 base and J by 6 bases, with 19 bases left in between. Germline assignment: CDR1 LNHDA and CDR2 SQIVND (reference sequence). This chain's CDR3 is CASSIAPTGGAINEQFF. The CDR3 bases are TGTGCCAGTAGTATAGCCCCTACAGGTGGAGCCATCAATGAGCAGTTCTTC.

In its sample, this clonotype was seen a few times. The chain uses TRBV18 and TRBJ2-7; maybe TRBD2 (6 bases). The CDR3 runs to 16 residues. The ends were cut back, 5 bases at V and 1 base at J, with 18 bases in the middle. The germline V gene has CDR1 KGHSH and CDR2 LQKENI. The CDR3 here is CASSEPGTEGSYEQYF. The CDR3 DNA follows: TGTGCCAGCTCAGAACCAGGGACTGAAGGGTCCTACGAGCAGTACTTC.

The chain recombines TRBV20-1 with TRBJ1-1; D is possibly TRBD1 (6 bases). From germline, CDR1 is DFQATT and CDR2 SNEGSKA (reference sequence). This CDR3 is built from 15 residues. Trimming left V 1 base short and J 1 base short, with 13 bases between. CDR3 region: CSARVGGGGNTEAFF. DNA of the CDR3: TGCAGTGCTAGAGTAGGTGGAGGGGGGAACACTGAAGCTTTCTTT.

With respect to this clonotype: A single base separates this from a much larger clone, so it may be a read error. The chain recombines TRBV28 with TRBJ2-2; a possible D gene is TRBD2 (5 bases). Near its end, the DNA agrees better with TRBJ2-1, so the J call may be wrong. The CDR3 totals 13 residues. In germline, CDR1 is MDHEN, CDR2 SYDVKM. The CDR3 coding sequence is TGTGCCAGCAGTCCCGGGAACACTCGGGAGCAGTTCTTC. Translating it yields CASSPGNTREQFF.

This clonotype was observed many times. The CDR3 DNA reads as TGCGCCAGCAGCCCGGACGTCAGGGAGACCCAGTACTTC. This codes for CASSPDVRETQYF. This chain uses TRBV5-1 with TRBJ2-5; the D is unclear. V was cut by 4 bases and J by 5 bases, with 12 bases left in between. The CDR3 length is 13 residues. CDR1 and CDR2 from the germline V gene are SGHRS and YFSETQ.

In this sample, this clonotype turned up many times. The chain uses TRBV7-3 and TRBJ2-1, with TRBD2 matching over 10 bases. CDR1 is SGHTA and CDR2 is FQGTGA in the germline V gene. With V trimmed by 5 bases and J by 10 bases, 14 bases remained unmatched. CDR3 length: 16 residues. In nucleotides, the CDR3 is TGTGCCAGCAGCAAATCCGGGACTAGCGAATTTAAGGAGCAGTTCTTC. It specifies CASSKSGTSEFKEQFF.

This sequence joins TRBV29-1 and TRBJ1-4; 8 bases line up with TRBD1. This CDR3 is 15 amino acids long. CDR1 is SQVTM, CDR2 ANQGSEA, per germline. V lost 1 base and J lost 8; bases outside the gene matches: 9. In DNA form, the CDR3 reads TGCAGCGTTGAAGCAATACAGGGGGTAGGCGAAAAACTGTTTTTT. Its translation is CSVEAIQGVGEKLFF. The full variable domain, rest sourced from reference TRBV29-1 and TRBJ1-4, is SAVISQKPSRDICQRGTSLTIQCQVDSQVTMMFWYRQQPGQSLTLIATANQGSEATYESGFVIDKFPISRPNLTFSTLTVSNMSPEDSSIYLCSVEAIQGVGEKLFFGSGTQLSVL.

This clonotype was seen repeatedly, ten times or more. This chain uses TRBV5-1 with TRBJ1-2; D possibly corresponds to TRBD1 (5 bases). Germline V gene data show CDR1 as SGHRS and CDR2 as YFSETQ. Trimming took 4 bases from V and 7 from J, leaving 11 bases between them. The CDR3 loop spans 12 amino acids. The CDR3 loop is CASSPAGLGYTF. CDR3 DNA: TGCGCCAGCAGCCCTGCGGGACTTGGCTACACCTTC.